This T cell receptor beta chain stems from a study of blood T cell repertoires in COVID-19. Study-wide context: Sites across the United States, Italy and Spain contributed samples from acute and convalescent COVID-19. PBMCs, B-cell-depleted T cells, or T cells were the source of the cDNA or gDNA that made up the material.

Seattle enrolled patients during active infection and tracked them longitudinally. In the authors' methods: How many nucleated cells were present was estimated from reference gene primer amplification. Only in-frame clones appear in the TCRdb table, and some are missing; sequencing was by immunoSEQ multiplex PCR. V, J and clone size reflect that table, while D and trimming were determined from the DNA. The sample includes roughly 240,000 clones, approximately 85% of them seen just once. Between the trimmed V and J ends, which lost 3 bases and 1 base, there was a span of 9 bases. Germline V CDR1 and CDR2: ENHRY, SYGVKD. This CDR3 has 14 residues.

Material: peripheral blood. The rearrangement links TRBV10-3 to TRBJ1-1; D uncertain. This clonotype originated in a man in his forties or fifties with COVID-19, enrolled during active disease. Here the CDR3 DNA reads TGTGCCATCAGTGAACGAGAGGAGAACACTGAAGCTTTCTTT. It yields the protein CAISEREENTEAFF.